A selection of T cell receptor beta chains follows, all from one sample in a study of identical twins. Each CDR3 protein is one row after TCRdb ran MiXCR on the 5' RACE reads. The profile shows roughly 470,000 distinct CDR3 sequences, around an eighth of them singletons. This sample also appeared in a second study, on yellow fever vaccine responses in identical twins.

Source material: CD4+ T cells sorted from blood. Receptor source: a young woman in good health. Both conserved end residues are trimmed from each CDR3. Fields, in order: V gene, J gene, CDR3 length, CDR3 protein.

TRBV20-1	TRBJ2-3	10	SARVGTDTQY
TRBV12-3/TRBV12-4	TRBJ2-2	13	ASRAGGMNTGELF
TRBV25-1	TRBJ2-7	16	ASSGEKGTSGGAKEQY
TRBV6-2/TRBV6-3	TRBJ2-2	9	ASSKPGELF
TRBV4-3	TRBJ1-4	13	ASSQVGGGVEKLF
TRBV7-8	TRBJ2-2	17	ASSHPGNAGLGDTGELF
TRBV11-2	TRBJ2-5	12	ASSLAGEQETQY
TRBV5-1	TRBJ1-2	12	ASSLTGGNYGYT
TRBV10-3	TRBJ2-1	14	AIREPGARTYNEQF
TRBV7-8	TRBJ2-5	12	ASSLNQLQETQY
TRBV29-1	TRBJ1-1	11	SAKTGLNTEAF
TRBV12-3/TRBV12-4	TRBJ2-7	13	ASSFRAGAGYEQY
TRBV7-8	TRBJ2-6	17	ASSLENRAGSAGANVLT
TRBV7-8	TRBJ2-3	10	ASSPGINTQY
TRBV7-9	TRBJ1-1	11	ASSLGVQGGAF
TRBV20-1	TRBJ2-2	12	STIRGLAGGELF
TRBV7-9	TRBJ1-1	12	ASSPGPPGTEAF